This is a list of T cell receptor beta chains from one sample in a study of T cell responses to AZD1222 COVID-19 vaccine. The assay was immunoSEQ multiplex PCR, and TCRdb's table has in-frame clones only and misses some. The sample includes some 150,000 clones, just over 90% of them seen just once. Specimen: peripheral blood, collected on day 0 of MenACWY control vaccination. Receptor source: an adult in good health. The CDR3 runs from the conserved cysteine through the conserved F or W. The D gene is left open where the match is weak. Where a row states a size, it is once, few, many or the class of an expanded clone; other rows omit it.

clone size | J gene | D gene | V gene | CDR3 DNA | CDR3 protein
. | TRBJ1-5 | . | TRBV18 | TGTGCCAGCTCACCAGAGGACGGCAATCAGCCCCAGCATTTT | CASSPEDGNQPQHF
. | TRBJ1-1 | . | TRBV19 | TGTGCCAGTAGTATAGGAATCGGGGAGGCTTTCTTT | CASSIGIGEAFF
. | TRBJ2-3 | . | TRBV6-4 | TGTGCCAGCAGTGACTCCCGGCGGAGCACAGATACGCAGTATTTT | CASSDSRRSTDTQYF
. | TRBJ2-1 | . | TRBV3-1/TRBV3-2 | TGTGCCAGCAGCCAAGTTACAGGGTCCAGCTCCTACAATGAGCAGTTCTTC | CASSQVTGSSSYNEQFF
. | TRBJ2-4 | TRBD1 | TRBV6-5 | TGTGCCAGCAGTCAGGACAGGGCAGAGTCAAACATTCAGTACTTC | CASSQDRAESNIQYF
. | TRBJ2-7 | . | TRBV6-5 | TGTGCCAGCAGTTACTCGGACAGCTACGAGCAGTACTTC | CASSYSDSYEQYF
. | TRBJ2-4 | . | TRBV7-2 | TGTGCCAGCGCACCAGGGTGGGCCAAAAACATTCAGTACTTC | CASAPGWAKNIQYF
. | TRBJ2-7 | . | TRBV10-3 | TGTGCCATCAGTGAGTCGGTCTACGAGCAGTACTTC | CAISESVYEQYF
once | TRBJ1-5 | . | TRBV5-6 | TGTGCCAGCAGCTTGGGGGGATTGGGCAATCAGCCCCAGCATTTT | CASSLGGLGNQPQHF
. | TRBJ2-2 | . | TRBV27 | TGTGCCAGCAGTCCGGGTTCTAGCTTCACCGGGGAGCTGTTTTTT | CASSPGSSFTGELFF
. | TRBJ2-2 | . | TRBV11-3 | TGTGCCAGCAGCTTAAGGAGGGGTACCGGGGAGCTGTTTTTT | CASSLRRGTGELFF
. | TRBJ2-4 | . | TRBV11-2 | TGTGCCAGCAGCTCCGCGGGGGCCAAAAACATTCAGTACTTC | CASSSAGAKNIQYF
. | TRBJ2-3 | . | TRBV7-9 | TGTGCCAGCAGCCAAGACGCGGGCGATACGCAGTATTTT | CASSQDAGDTQYF
. | TRBJ1-1 | TRBD1 | TRBV28 | TGTGCCAGCAGCCTCAGGGGGACTGAAGCTTTCTTT | CASSLRGTEAFF
. | TRBJ1-5 | TRBD1 | TRBV4-1 | TGCGCCAGCAGCCAAATGGGACAGGGAGGTTTCAATCAGCCCCAGCATTTT | CASSQMGQGGFNQPQHF
. | TRBJ1-2 | TRBD1 | TRBV5-1 | TGCGCCAGCAGCTCAGACAGGGGAAACTATGGCTACACCTTC | CASSSDRGNYGYTF
. | TRBJ2-1 | TRBD2 | TRBV18 | TGTGCCAGCTCGCTCACTAGCGAACTTGAGCAGTTCTTC | CASSLTSELEQFF
. | TRBJ1-2 | . | TRBV28 | TGTGCCACCCAACAGGGACCGAGCTATGGCTACACCTTC | CATQQGPSYGYTF
. | TRBJ1-2 | TRBD1 | TRBV10-3 | TGTGCCATCAGCCCGGACAGGGGACATGGCTACACCTTC | CAISPDRGHGYTF
. | TRBJ1-4 | . | TRBV24-1 | TGTGCCACCAGTGCGTACCAGGGGCCGAATGAAAAACTGTTTTTT | CATSAYQGPNEKLFF
. | TRBJ2-7 | TRBD2 | TRBV5-4 | TGTGCCAGCTTCCGGACTAGCGGGAGTGGGGCTCGTTTAGAGCAGTACTTC | CASFRTSGSGARLEQYF
. | TRBJ1-1 | . | TRBV11-2 | TGTGCCAGCAGATCACTTCGGGGGGGGAGGACTGAAGCTTTCTTT | CASRSLRGGRTEAFF
. | TRBJ1-6 | . | TRBV5-4 | TGTGCCAGCAGCTTTTCACAGGGCTCTAATTCACCCCTCCACTTT | CASSFSQGSNSPLHF
. | TRBJ2-7 | TRBD1 | TRBV12-5 | TGTGCTAGTGCTCCACCGGGACAGGGGTACGAGCAGTACTTC | CASAPPGQGYEQYF
. | TRBJ1-1 | . | TRBV28 | TGTGCCAGCAGACCCCGGGTCGCTGAAGCTTTCTTT | CASRPRVAEAFF
. | TRBJ2-7 | . | TRBV3-1/TRBV3-2 | TGTGCCAGCAGCCCGTGGGATTACTCCTACGAGCAGTACTTC | CASSPWDYSYEQYF
. | TRBJ2-2 | . | TRBV19 | TGTGCCAGTAGTATTGTCAAGCAGGCCGGGGAGCTGTTTTTT | CASSIVKQAGELFF
. | TRBJ1-5 | . | TRBV6-1 | TGTGCCAGCAGTGAAACGACAGACAATCAGCCCCAGCATTTT | CASSETTDNQPQHF
. | TRBJ1-1 | . | TRBV9 | TGTGCCAGCAGCGTAAGTCCTGGGGACACTGAAGCTTTCTTT | CASSVSPGDTEAFF
. | TRBJ1-2 | . | TRBV6-1 | TGTGCCAGCAGTGATGACAGCTATGGCTACACCTTC | CASSDDSYGYTF
. | TRBJ2-5 | . | TRBV6-1 | TGTGCCAGCAGTGAATTCCGAGAGACCCAGTACTTC | CASSEFRETQYF
. | TRBJ1-1 | . | TRBV9 | TGTGCCAGCAGCGTAGCAGAAATGAACACTGAAGCTTTCTTT | CASSVAEMNTEAFF
. | TRBJ2-1 | TRBD1 | TRBV24-1 | TGTGCCACCAGTAACGACAGGGGCTCCTACAATGAGCAGTTCTTC | CATSNDRGSYNEQFF
. | TRBJ1-2 | . | TRBV4-1 | TGCGCCAGCAGCCCTCGTGGGGGGAACTATGGCTACACCTTC | CASSPRGGNYGYTF
. | TRBJ2-1 | TRBD2 | TRBV24-1 | TGTGCCACCAGTGGGCATAGCGGGCCTTCTTCCTACAATGAGCAGTTCTTC | CATSGHSGPSSYNEQFF
. | TRBJ2-1 | . | TRBV5-6 | TGTGCCAGCAGCTTGGGAGACTCAAGCAACAATGAGCAGTTCTTC | CASSLGDSSNNEQFF
. | TRBJ1-2 | . | TRBV4-1 | TGCGCCAGCAGCCAAGATCTGCCGGGAGGGGGCTACACCTTC | CASSQDLPGGGYTF
. | TRBJ2-6 | . | TRBV5-6 | TGTGCCAGCAGCTTGAGGGGTTCCGGGGCCAACGTCCTGACTTTC | CASSLRGSGANVLTF
. | TRBJ1-1 | . | TRBV5-1 | TGCGCCAGCAGCTTGGCCCTGACAGGCCTGGGGACTGAAGCTTTCTTT | CASSLALTGLGTEAFF
. | TRBJ1-1 | . | TRBV30 | TGTGCCCAGGACGGTCGGAGGACTGAAGCTTTCTTT | CAQDGRRTEAFF
. | TRBJ1-2 | . | TRBV27 | TGTGCCAGCAGTCTAAGGGGAGCTAACTATGGCTACACCTTC | CASSLRGANYGYTF
. | TRBJ1-1 | . | TRBV6-2/TRBV6-3 | TGTGCCAGCAGTTACTCGGTTGTTACTGCGAACACTGAAGCTTTCTTT | CASSYSVVTANTEAFF
. | TRBJ1-4 | . | TRBV9 | TGTGCCAGCAGCGTAGGAGCAACTAATGAAAAACTGTTTTTT | CASSVGATNEKLFF
. | TRBJ2-5 | . | TRBV3-1/TRBV3-2 | TGTGCCAGCAGCCAAAGGGGAAGGATTGAGACCCAGTACTTC | CASSQRGRIETQYF
. | TRBJ2-5 | TRBD1 | TRBV5-1 | TGCGCCAGCAGCTTGTACAGGGGTGTGGGCGAGACCCAGTACTTC | CASSLYRGVGETQYF
. | TRBJ1-2 | . | TRBV20-1 | TGCAGTGCTAGTAGTGGGGACCGAATTAACTATGGCTACACCTTC | CSASSGDRINYGYTF
. | TRBJ2-3 | . | TRBV10-2 | TGCGCCAGCAGGGCCGGGTTAGGAGATAGCACGTTTAGCACAGATACGCAGTATTTT | CASRAGLGDSTFSTDTQYF
. | TRBJ2-5 | TRBD2 | TRBV10-3 | TGTGCCATCAGTGAGGGAGGCGGGGGGTTCCAAGAGACCCAGTACTTC | CAISEGGGGFQETQYF
. | TRBJ1-5 | . | TRBV27 | TGTGCCAGCAGGCCCAACACAGGTTCCCGCAATCAGCCCCAGCATTTT | CASRPNTGSRNQPQHF
. | TRBJ1-2 | . | TRBV6-5 | TGTGCCAGCAGTCCCGGGCCCTACTATGGCTACACCTTC | CASSPGPYYGYTF
. | TRBJ1-2 | TRBD1 | TRBV7-2 | TGTGCCAGCAGCTCATTCGGGACAGGCGCGTATGGCTACACCTTC | CASSSFGTGAYGYTF
. | TRBJ2-5 | . | TRBV2 | TGTGCCAGCAGTGAAAATAGTCTGACCCAGTACTTC | CASSENSLTQYF